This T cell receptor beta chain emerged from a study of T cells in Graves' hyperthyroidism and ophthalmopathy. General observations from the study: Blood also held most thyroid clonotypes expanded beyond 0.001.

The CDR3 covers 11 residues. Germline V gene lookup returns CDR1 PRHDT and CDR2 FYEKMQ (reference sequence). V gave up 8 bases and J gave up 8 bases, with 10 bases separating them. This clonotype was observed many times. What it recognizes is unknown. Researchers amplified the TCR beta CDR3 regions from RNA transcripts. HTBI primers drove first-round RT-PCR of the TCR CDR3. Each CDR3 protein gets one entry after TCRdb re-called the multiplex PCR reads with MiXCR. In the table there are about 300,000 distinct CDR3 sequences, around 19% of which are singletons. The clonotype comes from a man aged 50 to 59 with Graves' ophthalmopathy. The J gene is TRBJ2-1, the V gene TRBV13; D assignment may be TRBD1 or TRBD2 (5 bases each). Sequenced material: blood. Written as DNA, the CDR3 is TGTGCCAGCCGACTGGGGGATGAGCAGTTCTTC. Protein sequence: CASRLGDEQFF.